What follows are 2 T cell receptor beta chains derived from one specimen sequenced in a study of cytomegalovirus exposure and HLA in healthy donors. Both 60 Vbeta primers and 13 Jbeta primers went into the PCR. Method: immunoSEQ multiplex PCR; TCRdb's copy keeps in-frame clones and lacks some. The sample holds tens of thousands of clones. Sequenced sample: PBMCs. The origin of the receptors is a male donor in good health and CMV-seronegative.

The V call is TRBV7-8, the J call TRBJ2-6; TRBD2 might be the D (5 bases). The CDR3 has 18 residues. The ends were cut back, 5 bases at V and 1 base at J, with 18 bases in the middle. Germline V CDR1 and CDR2: SGHVS, FQNEAQ. CDR3 region: CASSRPSRTGSGANVLTF. DNA of the CDR3: TGTGCCAGCAGCCGACCCTCCCGGACTGGGTCTGGGGCCAACGTCCTGACTTTC.

The V call is TRBV18, the J call TRBJ2-5, with a possible D match to TRBD2 (6 bases). The DNA end is a closer match to TRBJ2-7, so the J assignment may be wrong. Germline CDR1 and CDR2: KGHSH and LQKENI. This CDR3 has 14 residues. The CDR3: CASSPRGTSYEQYF. The CDR3 bases are TGTGCCAGCTCACCCCGGGGGACGAGCTACGAGCAGTACTTC.